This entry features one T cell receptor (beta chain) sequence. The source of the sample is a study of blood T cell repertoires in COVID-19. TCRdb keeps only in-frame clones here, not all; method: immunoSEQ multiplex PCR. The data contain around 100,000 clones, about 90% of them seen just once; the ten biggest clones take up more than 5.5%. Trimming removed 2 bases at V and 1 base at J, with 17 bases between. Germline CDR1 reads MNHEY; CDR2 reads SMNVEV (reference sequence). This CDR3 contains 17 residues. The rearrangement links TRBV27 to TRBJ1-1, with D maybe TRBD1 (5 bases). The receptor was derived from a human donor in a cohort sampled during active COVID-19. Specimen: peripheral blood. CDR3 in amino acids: CASSLRGTARKNTEAFF. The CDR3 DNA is TGTGCCAGCAGTTTAAGGGGTACAGCGAGAAAGAACACTGAAGCTTTCTTT.